This T cell receptor (beta chain) was found in a study of T-cell memory formation after mild COVID-19. At the level of the study: TCR clusters mostly belonged to single donors. Study outcomes and limitations: The study detected some responding clones in pre-infection memory, suggesting cross-reactive memory joined. A balance of CD4 and CD8 characterized clones contracting day 15 to 85, whereas later expanders leaned CD4+.

The CDR3 extends over 13 amino acids. Germline values: CDR1 SQVTM, CDR2 ANQGSEA. V lost 1 base, J lost 7 bases, and 8 bases lay in between. Turning to this clonotype: The antigen remains unidentified.

TCRdb redid the calling of the 5' RACE reads with MiXCR, one entry per CDR3 protein. Altogether about 270,000 distinct CDR3 sequences are present, around 16% being singletons, with the ten largest covering 23%. The V and J genes are TRBV29-1 and TRBJ1-6, with D unclear. The TCR comes from a man aged 18 to 30 who had mild COVID-19 (a few samples of this study predate the infection). Cell type and time point are not known. The specimen was PBMCs or a T cell subset sorted from them (not recorded which). This chain's CDR3 is CSVEVRSNSPLHF. Written as DNA, the CDR3 is TGCAGCGTTGAAGTCCGATCCAATTCACCCCTCCACTTT. The full variable domain, completed using reference TRBV29-1 and TRBJ1-6, is SAVISQKPSRDICQRGTSLTIQCQVDSQVTMMFWYRQQPGQSLTLIATANQGSEATYESGFVIDKFPISRPNLTFSTLTVSNMSPEDSSIYLCSVEVRSNSPLHFGNGTRLTVT.